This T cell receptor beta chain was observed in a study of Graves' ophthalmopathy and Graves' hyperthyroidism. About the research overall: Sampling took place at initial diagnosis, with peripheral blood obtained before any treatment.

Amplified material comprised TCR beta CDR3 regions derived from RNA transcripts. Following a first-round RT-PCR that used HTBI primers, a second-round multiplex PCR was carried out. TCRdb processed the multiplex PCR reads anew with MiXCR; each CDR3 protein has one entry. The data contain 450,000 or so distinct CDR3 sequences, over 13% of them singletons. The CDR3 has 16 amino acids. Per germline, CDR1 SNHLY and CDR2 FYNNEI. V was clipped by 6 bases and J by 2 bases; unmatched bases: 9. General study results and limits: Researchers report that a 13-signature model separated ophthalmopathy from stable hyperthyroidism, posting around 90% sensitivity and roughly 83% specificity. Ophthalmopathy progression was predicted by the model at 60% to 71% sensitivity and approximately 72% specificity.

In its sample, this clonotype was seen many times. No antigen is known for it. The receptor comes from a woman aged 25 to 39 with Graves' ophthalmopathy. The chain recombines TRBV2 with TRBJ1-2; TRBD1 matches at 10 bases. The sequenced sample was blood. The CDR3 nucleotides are TGTGCCAGCAGCACGCCCGGGACAGGGGTCAACTATGGCTACACCTTC. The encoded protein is CASSTPGTGVNYGYTF. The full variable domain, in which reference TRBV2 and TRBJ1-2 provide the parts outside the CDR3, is EPEVTQTPSHQVTQMGQEVILRCVPISNHLYFYWYRQILGQKVEFLVSFYNNEISEKSEIFDDQFSVERPDGSNFTLKIRSTKLEDSAMYFCASSTPGTGVNYGYTFGSGTRLTVV.